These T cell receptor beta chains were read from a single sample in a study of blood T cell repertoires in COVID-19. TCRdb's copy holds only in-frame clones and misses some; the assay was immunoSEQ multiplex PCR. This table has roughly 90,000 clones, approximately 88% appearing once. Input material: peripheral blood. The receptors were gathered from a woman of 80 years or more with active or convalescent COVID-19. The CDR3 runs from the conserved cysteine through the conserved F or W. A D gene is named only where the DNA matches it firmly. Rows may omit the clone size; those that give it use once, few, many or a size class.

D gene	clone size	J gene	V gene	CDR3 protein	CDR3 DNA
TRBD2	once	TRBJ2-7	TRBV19	CASSLISGSWEQYF	TGTGCCAGTAGCTTGATTAGCGGGAGTTGGGAGCAGTACTTC
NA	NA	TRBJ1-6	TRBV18	CASSPTSSYNSPLHF	TGTGCCAGCTCCCCAACTAGCTCCTATAATTCACCCCTCCACTTT
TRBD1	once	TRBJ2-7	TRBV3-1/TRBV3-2	CASSQGRQGAHEQYF	TGTGCCAGCAGCCAAGGTCGGCAGGGGGCTCACGAGCAGTACTTC
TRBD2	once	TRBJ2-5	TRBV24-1	CATSPSRGGETQYF	TGTGCCACCAGCCCCTCTCGGGGAGGGGAGACCCAGTACTTC
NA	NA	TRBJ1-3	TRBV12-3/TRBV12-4	CASIYTAGNTIYF	TGTGCCAGCATATACACCGCTGGAAACACCATATATTTT
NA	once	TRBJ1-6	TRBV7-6	CASSLEQSNSPLHF	TGTGCCAGCAGCTTAGAACAGTCTAATTCACCCCTCCACTTT
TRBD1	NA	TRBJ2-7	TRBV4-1	CASSQARDRGSYEQYF	TGCGCCAGCAGCCAGGCGAGGGACAGGGGATCCTACGAGCAGTACTTC
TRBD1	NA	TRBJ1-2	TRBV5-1	CASSLEGQDYGYTF	TGCGCCAGCAGCTTGGAGGGACAGGACTATGGCTACACCTTC
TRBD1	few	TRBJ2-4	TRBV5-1	CASSSNRDRKNIQYF	TGCGCCAGCAGCTCAAATCGGGACAGAAAAAACATTCAGTACTTC
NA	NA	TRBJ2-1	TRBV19	CASSRTTLAYNEQFF	TGTGCCAGTAGTAGGACTACCCTTGCCTACAATGAGCAGTTCTTC
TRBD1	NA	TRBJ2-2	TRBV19	CASAQDRGFGGELFF	TGTGCCAGTGCTCAGGACAGGGGGTTCGGCGGGGAGCTGTTTTTT
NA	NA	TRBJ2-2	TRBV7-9	CASSPERIAGELFF	TGTGCCAGCAGCCCGGAGCGTATCGCCGGGGAGCTGTTTTTT
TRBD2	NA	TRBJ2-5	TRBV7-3	CASSLTGVAGETQYF	TGTGCCAGCAGCTTAACCGGAGTAGCGGGTGAGACCCAGTACTTC
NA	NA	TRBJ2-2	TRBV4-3	CASSQVVGVGELFF	TGCGCCAGCAGCCAAGTTGTGGGCGTCGGGGAGCTGTTTTTT
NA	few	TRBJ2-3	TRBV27	CASSWAGTPDTQYF	TGTGCCAGCAGTTGGGCGGGGACCCCAGATACGCAGTATTTT
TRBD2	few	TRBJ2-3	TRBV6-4	CASSARGAADTQYF	TGTGCCAGCAGTGCGCGGGGGGCTGCAGATACGCAGTATTTT
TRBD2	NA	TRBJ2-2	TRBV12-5	CASGSGLAGAGELFF	TGTGCTAGTGGTTCGGGACTAGCGGGGGCCGGGGAGCTGTTTTTT
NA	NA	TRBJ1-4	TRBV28	CASREGGTNEKLFF	TGTGCCAGCAGAGAGGGGGGGACTAATGAAAAACTGTTTTTT
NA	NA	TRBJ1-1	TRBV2	CASIFIGGSEAFF	TGTGCCAGCATCTTTATCGGGGGATCTGAAGCTTTCTTT
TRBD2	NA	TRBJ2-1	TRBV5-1	CASSTGLAVRNEQFF	TGCGCCAGCAGCACGGGACTAGCGGTAAGGAATGAGCAGTTCTTC
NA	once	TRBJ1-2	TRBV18	CASSPEGAYGYTF	TGTGCCAGCTCACCCGAAGGGGCATATGGCTACACCTTC
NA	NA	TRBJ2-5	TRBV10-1	CASSEGRRETQYF	TGCGCCAGCAGTGAGGGGCGTAGAGAGACCCAGTACTTC
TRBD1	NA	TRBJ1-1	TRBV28	CAIQGAMNTEAFF	TGTGCCATACAGGGGGCCATGAACACTGAAGCTTTCTTT
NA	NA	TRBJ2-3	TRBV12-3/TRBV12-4	CASSRDFTDTQYF	TGTGCCAGCAGTAGGGACTTCACAGATACGCAGTATTTT
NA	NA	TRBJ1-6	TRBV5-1	CASSLGIGDNSPLHF	TGCGCCAGCAGCTTGGGTATAGGGGATAATTCACCCCTCCACTTT
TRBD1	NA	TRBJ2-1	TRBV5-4	CASSPPGQGSYNEQFF	TGTGCCAGCAGCCCCCCGGGACAGGGTTCCTACAATGAGCAGTTCTTC
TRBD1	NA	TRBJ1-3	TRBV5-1	CASKREQGVDTIYF	TGCGCCAGCAAGAGGGAACAGGGGGTTGACACCATATATTTT
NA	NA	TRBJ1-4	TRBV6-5	CASRTPSTNEKLFF	TGTGCCAGCAGAACACCATCAACTAATGAAAAACTGTTTTTT
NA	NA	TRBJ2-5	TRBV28	CASSQIGGSQETQYF	TGTGCCAGCAGTCAGATAGGGGGTTCTCAAGAGACCCAGTACTTC
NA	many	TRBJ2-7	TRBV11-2	CASSRTSGWYEQYF	TGTGCCAGCAGCCGGACCTCAGGGTGGTACGAGCAGTACTTC
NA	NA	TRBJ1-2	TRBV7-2	CASSFSTGNYGYTF	TGTGCCAGCAGCTTCAGTACAGGGAACTATGGCTACACCTTC
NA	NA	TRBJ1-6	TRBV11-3	CASSLDSSAGSIRSPLHF	TGTGCCAGCAGCTTGGACTCCTCCGCAGGTTCGATTAGGTCACCCCTCCACTTT